The text below deals with one TCR beta chain. The antigen remains undetermined. This sample was taken from a study of OX40 agonist ivuxolimab in advanced cancers. The study's findings and limits: With doses of 0.1 to 3.0 mg/kg, CD4+ and CD8+ blood T cells had undergone clonal expansion by week 6.

The germline CDR1 and CDR2 sequences are MNHNS and SASEGT. The CDR3 has 14 amino acids. V lost 0 bases, J lost 4 bases, and 9 bases lay in between. Method: immunoSEQ multiplex PCR; TCRdb's copy keeps in-frame clones and lacks some. In the table there are around 80,000 clones, 89% of which are singletons. Enrollment shut out patients with autoimmune disease history or systemic immunosuppression. This chain connects TRBV6-1 to TRBJ1-1; D is unclear. The TCR originated in an adult with an advanced solid tumor such as melanoma, head and neck, liver or kidney cancer. The specimen comprised CD4+ or CD8+ T cells sorted from blood, sampled in a trial of the OX40 agonist ivuxolimab. The CDR3: CASSEADSGTEAFF. CDR3 DNA: TGTGCCAGCAGTGAAGCCGACTCAGGCACTGAAGCTTTCTTT.